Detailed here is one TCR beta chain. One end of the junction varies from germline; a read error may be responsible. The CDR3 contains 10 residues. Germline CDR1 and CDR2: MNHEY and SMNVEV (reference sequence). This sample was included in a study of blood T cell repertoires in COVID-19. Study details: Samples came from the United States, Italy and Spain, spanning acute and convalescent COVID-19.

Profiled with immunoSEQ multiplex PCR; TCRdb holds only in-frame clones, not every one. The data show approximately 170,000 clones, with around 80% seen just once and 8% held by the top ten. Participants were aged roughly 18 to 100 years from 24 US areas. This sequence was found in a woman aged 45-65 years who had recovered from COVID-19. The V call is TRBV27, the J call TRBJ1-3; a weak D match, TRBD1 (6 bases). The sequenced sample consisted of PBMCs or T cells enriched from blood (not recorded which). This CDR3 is CASSLRDMDF. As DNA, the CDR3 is TGTGCCAGCAGTTTAAGGGACATGGATTTT.